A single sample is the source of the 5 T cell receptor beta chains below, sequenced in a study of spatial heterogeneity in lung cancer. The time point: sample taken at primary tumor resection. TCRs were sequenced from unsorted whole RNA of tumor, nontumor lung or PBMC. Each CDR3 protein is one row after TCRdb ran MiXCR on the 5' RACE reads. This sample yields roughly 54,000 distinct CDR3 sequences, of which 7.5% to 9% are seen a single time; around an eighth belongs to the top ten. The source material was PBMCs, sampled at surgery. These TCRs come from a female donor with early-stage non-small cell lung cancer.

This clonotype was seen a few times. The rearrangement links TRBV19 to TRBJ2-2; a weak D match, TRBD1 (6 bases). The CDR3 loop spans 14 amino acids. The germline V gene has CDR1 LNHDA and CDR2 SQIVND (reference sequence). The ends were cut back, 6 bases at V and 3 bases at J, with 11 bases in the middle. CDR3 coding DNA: TGTGCCAGTAGGAGGAAGGGGGACACCGGGGAGCTGTTTTTT. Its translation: CASRRKGDTGELFF.

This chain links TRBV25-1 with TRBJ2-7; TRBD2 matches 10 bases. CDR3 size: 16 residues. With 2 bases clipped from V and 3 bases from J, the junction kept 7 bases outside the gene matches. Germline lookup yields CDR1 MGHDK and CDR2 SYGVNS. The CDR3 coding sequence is TGTGCCAGCAGTGAAGGTAGGACTAGCGGAAACTACGAGCAGTACTTC. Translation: CASSEGRTSGNYEQYF.

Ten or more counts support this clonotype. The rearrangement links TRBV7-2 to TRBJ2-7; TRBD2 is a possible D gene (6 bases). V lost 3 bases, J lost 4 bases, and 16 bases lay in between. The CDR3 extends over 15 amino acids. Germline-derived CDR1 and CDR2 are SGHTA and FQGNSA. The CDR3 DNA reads TGTGCCAGCAGCTTGGAGGGGAGCCAGGGTTACGAGCAGTACTTC. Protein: CASSLEGSQGYEQYF.

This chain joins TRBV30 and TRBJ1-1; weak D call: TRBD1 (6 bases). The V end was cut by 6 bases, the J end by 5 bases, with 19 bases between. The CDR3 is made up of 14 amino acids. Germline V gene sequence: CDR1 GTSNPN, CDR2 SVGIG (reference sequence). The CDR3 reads CACSPEGVYTEAFF. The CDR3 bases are TGTGCCTGCTCCCCGGAGGGGGTCTATACTGAAGCTTTCTTT.

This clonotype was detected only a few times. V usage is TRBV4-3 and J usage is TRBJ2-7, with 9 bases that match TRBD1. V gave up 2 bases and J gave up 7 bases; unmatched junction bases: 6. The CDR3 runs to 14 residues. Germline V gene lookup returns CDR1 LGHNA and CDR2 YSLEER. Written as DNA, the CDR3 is TGCGCCAGCAGCCAATTACAGGGGGCGGGTGAGCAGTACTTC. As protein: CASSQLQGAGEQYF.